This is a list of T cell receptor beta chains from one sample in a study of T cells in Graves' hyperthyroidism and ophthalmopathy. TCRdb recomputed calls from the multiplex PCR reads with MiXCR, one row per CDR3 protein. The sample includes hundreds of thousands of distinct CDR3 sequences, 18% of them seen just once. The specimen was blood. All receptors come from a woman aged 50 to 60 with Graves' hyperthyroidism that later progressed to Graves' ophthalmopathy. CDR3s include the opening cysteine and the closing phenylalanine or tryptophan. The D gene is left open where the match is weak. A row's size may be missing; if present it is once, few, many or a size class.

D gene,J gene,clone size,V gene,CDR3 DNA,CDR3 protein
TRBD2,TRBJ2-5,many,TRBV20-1,TGCAGTGCTAGAGATAGGGGGGGACTAGCGGTCGGGACCCAGTACTTC,CSARDRGGLAVGTQYF
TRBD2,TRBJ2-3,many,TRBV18,TGTGCCAGCTCACCTTTTAGCGGGGTGGAAGATACGCAGTATTTT,CASSPFSGVEDTQYF
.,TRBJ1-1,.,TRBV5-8,TGTGCCAGCATCCGGGACTTCGGTGAAGCTTTCTTT,CASIRDFGEAFF
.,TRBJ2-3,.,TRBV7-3,TGTGCCAGCAGCCTATTTAGTCAGGGGGATACGCAGTATTTT,CASSLFSQGDTQYF
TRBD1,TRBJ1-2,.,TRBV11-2,TGTGCCAGCAGCATACACAGGGGCTTGGGAGGCTACACCTTC,CASSIHRGLGGYTF
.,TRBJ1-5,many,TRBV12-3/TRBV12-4,TGTGCCAGCAGTTCCCACGGAGCTTATAGCAATCAGCCCCAGCATTTT,CASSSHGAYSNQPQHF
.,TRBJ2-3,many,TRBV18,TGTGCCAGCTCACCAATGGGTTCTCCCGCAGATACGCAGTATTTT,CASSPMGSPADTQYF
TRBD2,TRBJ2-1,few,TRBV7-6,TGTGCCAGCAGCTTTCCGGGACTAGCAAAAGAGCAGTTCTTC,CASSFPGLAKEQFF
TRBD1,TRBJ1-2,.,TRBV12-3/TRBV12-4,TGTGCCAGCAGTAAAACAGGGGTCAGCTATGGCTACACCTTC,CASSKTGVSYGYTF
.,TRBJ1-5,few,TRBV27,TGTGCCAGCAGTTTAATAGGGTTAGGTAGCAATCAGCCCCAGCATTTT,CASSLIGLGSNQPQHF
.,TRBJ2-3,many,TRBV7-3,TGTGCCAGCAGCTTAGGACCTCTAAATACGCAGTATTTT,CASSLGPLNTQYF
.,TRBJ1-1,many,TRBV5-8,TGTGCCAGCAGCTGGGGCCGTACAGTGGACACTGAAGCTTTCTTT,CASSWGRTVDTEAFF
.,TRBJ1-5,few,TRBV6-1,TGTGCCACCCGGGACACCGCCAATCAGCCCCAGCATTTT,CATRDTANQPQHF
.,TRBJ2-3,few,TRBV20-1,TGCAGTGCTACCGACAGGAGAACTAGCACAGATACGCAGTATTTT,CSATDRRTSTDTQYF